These 14 T cell receptor beta chains were all obtained from the same sample, sequenced in a study of graft-versus-host responses after intestinal transplantation (dated by TCRdb to the early 2020s). Library generation was performed with the immunoSEQ multiplex PCR assay. TCRdb stores this immuneACCESS table with in-frame sequences only. Part of the clones is absent; in the studies checked, under half of the shortfall reflects unresolved V genes, and no reason is known for the rest. The table for this sample lists more than 15,000 clones; around three quarters of them were counted only once. The biggest ten clones account for 6.5% to 8.5% of the sample. Dithiothreitol, EDTA incubations and collagenase D digestion were used to isolate intraepithelial and lamina propria lymphocytes from graft specimens. Sequencing was performed on ileum tissue, taken approximately 420 days after intestinal transplant. The receptor source for this set is a human patient who received an intestinal transplant, so some T cells may come from the graft donor.

A few counts support this clone. This chain connects TRBV21-1 to TRBJ1-5. TRBV21-1 is classified as a pseudogene. There are 15 residues in the CDR3. The CDR3 loop is CASSKAGGTNQPQHF. CDR3 coding DNA: TGTGCCAGCAGCAAAGCGGGAGGGACCAATCAGCCCCAGCATTTT.

This clone was found once. The chain couples TRBV27 to TRBJ2-7; 7 nucleotides agree with TRBD2. Germline loops: CDR1 MNHEY, CDR2 SMNVEV (reference sequence). J gave up 5 bases and V 2 bases, and 6 bases lay outside the gene matches. CDR3 length: 14 amino acids. The CDR3 coding sequence is TGTGCCAGCAGTTTAGGGCGGGAGTGGGACGAGCAGTACTTC. It encodes CASSLGREWDEQYF.

The rearrangement links TRBV4-1 to TRBJ2-1; D unresolved. The ends were cut back, 2 bases at V and 4 bases at J, with 3 bases in the middle. The CDR3 extends over 12 amino acids. CDR1 and CDR2 from the germline V gene are MGHRA and YSYEKL. For the CDR3, the DNA is TGCGCCAGCAGCCAATCGTACAATGAGCAGTTCTTC. This codes for CASSQSYNEQFF.

The chain links TRBV4-2 to TRBJ1-6, with TRBD1 identical over 11 bases. Per the germline V gene, CDR1 is LGHNA and CDR2 is YNFKEQ. The CDR3 contains 15 residues. The ends lost 5 bases at V and 9 bases at J; junction bases unmatched: 6. The CDR3 bases are TGTGCCAGCAGCGAGGGACAGGGGGTTGGTTCACCCCTCCACTTT. This translates into CASSEGQGVGSPLHF.

Only one count was recorded for this clone. The V gene is TRBV5-1, the J gene TRBJ1-3; D call uncertain. Looked up from germline, CDR1 is SGHRS and CDR2 is YFSETQ. V shed 0 bases and J shed 1 base, with 2 bases lying between them. The CDR3 has 13 residues. Here the CDR3 reads CASSLDSGNTIYF. The DNA for the CDR3 is TGCGCCAGCAGCTTGGATTCTGGAAACACCATATATTTT.

The chain recombines TRBV7-9 with TRBJ1-1; no reliable D call. The germline gives CDR1 SEHNR, CDR2 FQNEAQ (reference sequence). The CDR3 loop spans 13 amino acids. V was trimmed by 3 bases and J by 4 bases, leaving 9 bases between them. The CDR3 sequence: CASSFSGPTEAFF. The CDR3 DNA reads as TGTGCCAGCAGCTTCTCAGGCCCCACTGAAGCTTTCTTT.

The V and J genes are TRBV15 and TRBJ1-5; D might be TRBD1 (5 bases). Trimming removed 0 bases from V and 0 bases from J, with 12 bases in between. The CDR3 loop spans 17 amino acids. Germline V gene lookup returns CDR1 LNHNV and CDR2 YYDKDF (reference sequence). CDR3: CATSRDLGTDSNQPQHF. In nucleotides, the CDR3 is TGTGCCACCAGCAGAGATTTAGGGACGGATAGCAATCAGCCCCAGCATTTT.

The gene calls are TRBV7-6 and TRBJ2-1; no reliable D call. V was pared by 1 base and J by 4 bases, with 8 bases between. The CDR3 has 14 residues. Germline CDR1 SGHVS, CDR2 FNYEAQ. The CDR3 bases are TGTGCCAGCAGCTTAGGTACAGTTTACAATGAGCAGTTCTTC. Protein product: CASSLGTVYNEQFF.

By sample fraction, this clone is large. This chain uses TRBV6-1 with TRBJ2-7, with 12 bases matching TRBD1. Looked up from germline, CDR1 is MNHNS and CDR2 is SASEGT. With 4 bases clipped from V and 6 bases from J, the junction kept 10 bases outside the gene matches. This CDR3 has 16 amino acids. CDR3 nucleotides: TGTGCCAGCAGTGGAATACCGGGACAGGGGGCGTCCGAGCAGTACTTC. Protein sequence: CASSGIPGQGASEQYF.

The chain is built from TRBV5-1 and TRBJ1-1; TRBD1 matches at 7 bases. The V and J ends lost 2 bases and 0 bases, in that order; junction bases with no gene match: 7. CDR3 length: 16 amino acids. Looked up from germline, CDR1 is SGHRS and CDR2 is YFSETQ. The chain's CDR3 is CASSFGDRAMNTEAFF. The CDR3 DNA follows: TGCGCCAGCAGCTTCGGTGACAGGGCGATGAACACTGAAGCTTTCTTT.

The rearrangement uses TRBV6-5 and TRBJ2-5; D is unclear. CDR3 length equals 13 residues. Germline V gene sequence: CDR1 MNHEY, CDR2 SVGAGI. V was pared by 5 bases and J by 2 bases, with 9 bases between. For the CDR3, the DNA is TGTGCCAGCAGTAGATTTCGGCAAGAGACCCAGTACTTC. This codes for CASSRFRQETQYF.

The V gene is TRBV6-1, the J gene TRBJ2-1; no reliable D call. V dropped 5 bases and J dropped 10 bases, with 9 bases sitting between them. Looked up from germline, CDR1 is MNHNS and CDR2 is SASEGT. The CDR3 has 11 residues. CDR3 protein: CASSTLTEQFF. The CDR3, as DNA: TGTGCCAGCAGTACCCTCACCGAGCAGTTCTTC.

This chain uses TRBV19 with TRBJ2-5, with D perhaps assigned TRBD1 or TRBD2 (6 bases each). The J call may be incorrect, as the DNA end agrees better with TRBJ2-7. The CDR3 is 18 amino acids. Germline lookup yields CDR1 LNHDA and CDR2 SQIVND (reference sequence). CDR3 bases: TGTGCCAGTAGTATGTCGGGGGCACCAGGGGCCATCTCCTACGAGCAGTACTTC. Protein sequence: CASSMSGAPGAISYEQYF.

This chain links TRBV7-9 with TRBJ2-5; 9 nucleotides agree with TRBD2. The end of the DNA fits TRBJ2-7 better, so the J call may be wrong. Per germline, CDR1 SEHNR and CDR2 FQNEAQ (reference sequence). The CDR3 spans 13 residues. CDR3 residues: CASSSGLAHEQYF. The CDR3, as DNA: TGTGCCAGCAGCTCGGGACTAGCCCACGAGCAGTACTTC.